This passage covers 11 T cell receptor beta chains from one sample sequenced in a study of shared clonotypes between healthy human individuals. Method: immunoSEQ multiplex PCR; TCRdb's copy keeps in-frame clones and lacks some. The sample carries over 850,000 clones, around 78% recorded once. Sample: memory CD4+ T cells from PBMCs. Regarding subset: CD45RA-negative fraction. The origin of the receptors is a young man in good health. Some clones in this sample may be carry-over from other donors' samples.

The rearrangement uses TRBV14 and TRBJ2-3, with 15 bases that match TRBD2. The CDR3 length is 18 residues. Germline trimming cut 1 base from V and 6 bases from J; bases unmatched to any gene: 8. CDR1 and CDR2 (germline): SGHDN, FVKESK. CDR3 loop: CASSQAPRTSGRVDTQYF. The CDR3 DNA reads as TGTGCCAGCAGCCAAGCCCCAAGGACTAGCGGGAGGGTTGATACGCAGTATTTT.

The rearrangement uses TRBV15 and TRBJ2-3; tentatively, D is TRBD2 (6 bases). CDR1 and CDR2 (germline): LNHNV, YYDKDF (reference sequence). This CDR3 spans 16 amino acids. V was clipped by 1 base and J by 0 bases, with 11 bases between them. The CDR3 coding sequence is TGTGCCACCAGCAGAGTGATTAGCGGAAGCACAGATACGCAGTATTTT. Translating it yields CATSRVISGSTDTQYF.

The genes are TRBV7-3 and TRBJ2-3; D is unresolved. The germline CDR1 and CDR2 sequences are SGHTA and FQGTGA. The CDR3 loop spans 14 amino acids. Trimming stripped 1 base from V and 4 bases from J, with 9 bases between. The CDR3 coding sequence is TGTGCCAGCAGCTTAAAGGATAGGGCAGATACGCAGTATTTT. Residues: CASSLKDRADTQYF.

This sequence joins TRBV5-1 and TRBJ2-7; 8 bases fit TRBD2. V trimming: 4 bases; J trimming: 0 bases; junction bases outside the gene matches: 15. CDR3 length: 18 residues. Germline CDR1 and CDR2: SGHRS and YFSETQ. DNA for the CDR3: TGCGCCAGCAGCCTGAAGCCCGGTATAGCGGGACCCTCCTACGAGCAGTACTTC. Its protein product is CASSLKPGIAGPSYEQYF.

This clone was counted once. The J gene is TRBJ2-7, the V gene TRBV2; perhaps TRBD1 as D (5 bases). V lost 3 bases to trimming and J lost 6 bases, with 18 bases between them. The CDR3 is 15 amino acids. CDR1 and CDR2 (germline): SNHLY, FYNNEI. The CDR3 DNA is TGTGCCAGCAGTGACATAGGGGCAGGGTACTCCGAGCAGTACTTC. Its translation: CASSDIGAGYSEQYF.

The V and J genes are TRBV30 and TRBJ1-4; perhaps TRBD1 as D (6 bases). Looked up from germline, CDR1 is GTSNPN and CDR2 is SVGIG (reference sequence). The CDR3 runs to 12 residues. Trimming cost V 7 bases and J 11 bases, with 17 bases left between them. Here the CDR3 DNA reads TGTGCCTTCCGGGACACCGGGCGGAAACTGTTTTTT. It encodes CAFRDTGRKLFF.

The chain uses TRBV1 and TRBJ2-1. TRBV1 is labeled a pseudogene. The CDR3 spans 11 residues. CDR3 residues: CTSEGGNEQFF. CDR3 nucleotide sequence: TGCACCAGCGAAGGGGGGAATGAGCAGTTCTTC.

The chain recombines TRBV7-6 with TRBJ2-1, with 8 nucleotides matching TRBD1. Germline V gene lookup returns CDR1 SGHVS and CDR2 FNYEAQ. After removal of 4 bases from V and 1 base from J, the junction contained 6 bases not matched to a gene. This CDR3 is 16 amino acids long. Here the CDR3 DNA reads TGTGCCAGCAGCTCAACAGGGGGTCGATCCTACAATGAGCAGTTCTTC. It yields the protein CASSSTGGRSYNEQFF.

The chain uses TRBV6-5 and TRBJ2-3, with a possible D match to TRBD2 (6 bases). Germline V gene sequence: CDR1 MNHEY, CDR2 SVGAGI. The CDR3 totals 15 residues. Trimming stripped 6 bases from V and 2 bases from J, with 15 bases between. CDR3 nucleotides: TGTGCCAGCAGCCCCGGGACTCCCTCCACAGATACGCAGTATTTT. It encodes CASSPGTPSTDTQYF.

This clone has only a few counts. The chain couples TRBV12-5 to TRBJ1-1; D might be TRBD1 (5 bases). This CDR3 region has 14 residues. Germline CDR1 and CDR2: LGHNT and FRNRAP. V was pared by 6 bases and J by 1 base, with 12 bases between. The CDR3 sequence is CASGPMTENTEAFF. Here the CDR3 DNA reads TGTGCTAGTGGCCCCATGACAGAGAACACTGAAGCTTTCTTT.

This clone was seen a few times. V and J are TRBV7-2 and TRBJ1-1; D might be TRBD1 (5 bases). CDR1 and CDR2 from the germline V gene are SGHTA and FQGNSA. Trimming cost V 5 bases and J 0 bases, with 16 bases left between them. The CDR3 length is 16 residues. DNA of the CDR3: TGTGCCAGCAGCACCCCTCTAGACAGAATGAACACTGAAGCTTTCTTT. Protein sequence: CASSTPLDRMNTEAFF.